A selection of T cell receptor beta chains follows, all from one sample in a study of response to subunit inactivated influenza vaccine. TCRdb reprocessed the RT-PCR reads via MiXCR and lists one record per CDR3 protein. The table lists 450,000 to 550,000 distinct CDR3 sequences, roughly 27% of them singletons. Sample: CD4+ T cells sorted from PBMCs, taken 4 to 6 days after vaccination. The receptors come from a man aged 50-59 years who received an inactivated influenza vaccine. Both conserved end residues are part of each CDR3. The D gene is left open where the match is weak. Clone sizes are given selectively: once, few, many, or a class where the clone is expanded.

clone_size	v_call	d_call	j_call	cdr3_nt	cdr3_aa
-	TRBV10-3	TRBD1	TRBJ2-6	TGTGCCATTCGGGACAGGGGGCCCGGGGCCAACGTCCTGACTTTC	CAIRDRGPGANVLTF
-	TRBV5-6	TRBD1	TRBJ2-3	TGTGCCAGCAGCCTCGGACAGGCCAGGAGGACAGATACGCAGTATTTT	CASSLGQARRTDTQYF
few	TRBV7-2	-	TRBJ2-2	TGTGCCAGCAGCTTAGGAGGACCTAGCAGGAACACCGGGGAGCTGTTTTTT	CASSLGGPSRNTGELFF
few	TRBV2	TRBD2	TRBJ2-3	TGTGCCAGCCGGCGGGGGGGTAGCACAGATACGCAGTATTTT	CASRRGGSTDTQYF
few	TRBV28	-	TRBJ2-5	TGTGCCAGCAGTCTCGGACTTCGCGGCGAGACCCAGTACTTC	CASSLGLRGETQYF
few	TRBV11-1	-	TRBJ2-5	TGTGCCAGCAGCTCAGCCAGGGATTCGAAAGAGACCCAGTACTTC	CASSSARDSKETQYF
few	TRBV7-9	-	TRBJ2-2	TGTGCCAGCAGCTCAGGGAACCCCGGGGAGCTGTTTTTT	CASSSGNPGELFF
few	TRBV5-1	TRBD1	TRBJ1-5	TGCGCCAGCAGCTTGGGGGCAGGGGGTGCTAATCAGCCCCAGCATTTT	CASSLGAGGANQPQHF
few	TRBV11-2	-	TRBJ2-5	TGTGCCAGCAGCTATGGGCTGTGGGGACGGTCCCAAGAGACCCAGTACTTC	CASSYGLWGRSQETQYF
-	TRBV29-1	-	TRBJ2-3	TGCAGCGTTGGGAAGGGGACTAGCACAGATACGCAGTATTTT	CSVGKGTSTDTQYF
few	TRBV5-1	-	TRBJ2-5	TGCGCCAGCAGCTTGACGTCGAGACAGCAAGAGACCCAGTACTTC	CASSLTSRQQETQYF
-	TRBV20-1	TRBD2	TRBJ2-5	TGCAGTGCTAGCACTAGCGGGGGGGGTGAGACCCAGTACTTC	CSASTSGGGETQYF
-	TRBV28	-	TRBJ2-7	TGTGCCAGCAGTAAGGGGGATCTTGGGTGGGGAGAGCAGTACTTC	CASSKGDLGWGEQYF
-	TRBV6-1	-	TRBJ1-3	TGTGCCAGCAGCGCCGTGGGGGGCGTCCTCTCTGGAAACACCATATATTTT	CASSAVGGVLSGNTIYF
-	TRBV7-9	-	TRBJ2-2	TGTGCCAGCAGCCCCCCCGGGACGGCGAACACCGGGGAGCTGTTTTTT	CASSPPGTANTGELFF
-	TRBV20-1	TRBD2	TRBJ2-2	TGCAGTGCTAGAAGAGCGGGGGGGACCGGGGAGCTGTTTTTT	CSARRAGGTGELFF
-	TRBV7-9	TRBD1	TRBJ2-5	TGTGCCAGCAGCCCGGGACAGGGTAATCGAGAGACCCAGTACTTC	CASSPGQGNRETQYF
-	TRBV29-1	TRBD1	TRBJ2-7	TGCAGCGTCGGGACAGCCACCTACGAGCAGTACTTC	CSVGTATYEQYF
few	TRBV20-1	-	TRBJ2-2	TGCAGTGCCCGCTGGGGGGCCAACACCGGGGAGCTGTTTTTT	CSARWGANTGELFF
few	TRBV6-1	TRBD2	TRBJ2-5	TGTGCCAGCAGTGCACCTAGCGGGGCGGGGGGGACCCAGTACTTC	CASSAPSGAGGTQYF
-	TRBV29-1	-	TRBJ2-7	TGCAGCGTTCAACGCGTTCAGGGTAGCTACGAGCAGTACTTC	CSVQRVQGSYEQYF
-	TRBV27	TRBD1	TRBJ2-1	TGTGCCAGCAGTATCGGGACAGCGAATGAGCAGTTCTTC	CASSIGTANEQFF
-	TRBV7-2	-	TRBJ2-2	TGTGCCAGCAGCTTAAGAGACCTAACCGGGGAGCTGTTTTTT	CASSLRDLTGELFF
-	TRBV3-1	-	TRBJ2-1	TGTGCCAGCAGCCAAGGGGCAGGGCGGCAGTTCTTC	CASSQGAGRQFF
-	TRBV7-9	TRBD1	TRBJ1-5	TGTGCCAGCAGCTCCTACAGGGGCGAGAAAGGCAATCAGCCCCAGCATTTT	CASSSYRGEKGNQPQHF
few	TRBV20-1	-	TRBJ2-7	TGCAGTGCCCGAATCCGGTACGAGCAGTACTTC	CSARIRYEQYF
-	TRBV7-9	TRBD2	TRBJ2-1	TGTGCCAGCAGCTTTAGCGGGAACCGAGGTGAGCAGTTCTTC	CASSFSGNRGEQFF
few	TRBV7-2	-	TRBJ2-1	TGTGCCAGCAGCCCCCGGGACTACTCGAGGGGGGGTGAGCAGTTCTTC	CASSPRDYSRGGEQFF
-	TRBV29-1	TRBD2	TRBJ2-5	TGCAGCGTTCTCAAGATTATAAAAGCGGGAGGGCTAGAGACCCAGTACTTC	CSVLKIIKAGGLETQYF
few	TRBV7-9	-	TRBJ1-5	TGTGCCAGCAGTAGGCTTAGCAATCAGCCCCAGCATTTT	CASSRLSNQPQHF
many	TRBV9	-	TRBJ1-5	TGTGCCAGCAGCGCAGGGGCCACGGCGGGCAATCAGCCCCAGCATTTT	CASSAGATAGNQPQHF
-	TRBV7-6	-	TRBJ2-3	TGTGCCAGCAGCTTACTTCGGCTAGGGGGAGAAACGCAGTATTTT	CASSLLRLGGETQYF
once	TRBV6-2/TRBV6-3	-	TRBJ2-6	TGTGCCACCAGACCAGGGGCCAACGTCCTGACTTTC	CATRPGANVLTF
once	TRBV12-3/TRBV12-4	-	TRBJ2-7	TGTGCCAGCCTAGGCGGTAGCGGAGGGGTCCACGAGCAGTACTTC	CASLGGSGGVHEQYF
many	TRBV20-1	-	TRBJ2-7	TGCAGTGCTCTGGACTCCTCCTACGAGCAGTACTTC	CSALDSSYEQYF
-	TRBV4-3	-	TRBJ2-3	TGCGCCAGCAGCCAAGTAATGGCAATAGCGGACACAGATACGCAGTATTTT	CASSQVMAIADTDTQYF
few	TRBV7-9	-	TRBJ2-5	TGTGCCAGCAGCTTCCCAATACAAGAGACCCAGTACTTC	CASSFPIQETQYF